These 22 T cell receptor beta chains were sequenced from one sample in a study of T cell changes during pregnancy in multiple sclerosis. TCRdb keeps only in-frame clones here, not all; method: immunoSEQ multiplex PCR. This sample has about 36,000 clones, with about 92% found just once. The starting material was CD4+ T cells from peripheral blood mononuclear cells, obtained in the first trimester of pregnancy. These receptors were collected from a female donor with multiple sclerosis, enrolled in a pregnancy study.

The chain has TRBV7-9 and TRBJ1-4; TRBD1 aligns across 9 bases. The CDR3 runs to 15 residues. Germline values: CDR1 SEHNR, CDR2 FQNEAQ (reference sequence). Trimming cost V 0 bases and J 8 bases; bases outside gene matches: 4. CDR3 bases: TGTGCCAGCAGCTTAGCGGGACAGGGAAACGAAAAACTGTTTTTT. Its protein is CASSLAGQGNEKLFF. The full variable domain, with the rest looked up from reference TRBV7-9 and TRBJ1-4, is DTGVSQNPRHKITKRGQNVTFRCDPISEHNRLYWYRQTLGQGPEFLTYFQNEAQLEKSRLLSDRFSAERPKGSFSTLEIQRTEQGDSAMYLCASSLAGQGNEKLFFGSGTQLSVL.

This clone was detected only once. The chain links TRBV5-1 to TRBJ1-3; 11 bases are shared with TRBD1. After removal of 4 bases from V and 7 bases from J, the junction contained 4 bases not matched to a gene. Germline CDR1 is SGHRS and CDR2 is YFSETQ. The CDR3 is made up of 14 amino acids. This chain's CDR3 is CASSGGTGGNTIYF. The DNA for the CDR3 is TGCGCCAGCAGCGGCGGGACAGGGGGGAACACCATATATTTT.

V and J are TRBV19 and TRBJ2-5; 7 bases line up with TRBD1. Germline V gives CDR1 LNHDA, CDR2 SQIVND (reference sequence). The CDR3 contains 15 residues. V shed 2 bases and J 2 bases; nucleotides not matched to a gene: 5. CDR3 DNA: TGTGCCAGTAGTATATCCTCAGGGGGACAAGAGACCCAGTACTTC. Translating it yields CASSISSGGQETQYF.

This chain uses TRBV5-1 with TRBJ2-7; tentative D call: TRBD2 (5 bases). This CDR3 region has 13 residues. V lost 8 bases to trimming and J lost 0 bases, with 12 bases between them. The germline V gene has CDR1 SGHRS and CDR2 YFSETQ. This chain's CDR3 is CASAREGSYEQYF. DNA for the CDR3: TGCGCCAGTGCTCGGGAAGGCTCCTACGAGCAGTACTTC.

In this sample, this clone turned up once. V gene TRBV19 combines with J gene TRBJ1-5, with D tentatively TRBD1 (5 bases). The germline V gene encodes CDR1 LNHDA and CDR2 SQIVND (reference sequence). V dropped 10 bases and J dropped 5 bases, with 15 bases sitting between them. The CDR3 contains 13 residues. The chain's CDR3 is CATRPGLYQPQHF. CDR3 nucleotides: TGTGCCACTAGACCGGGACTTTATCAGCCCCAGCATTTT.

V usage is TRBV7-8 and J usage is TRBJ1-6, with TRBD1 matching over 7 bases. The V segment lost 2 bases and the J segment 1 base; nucleotides outside the gene matches: 5. CDR3 length equals 17 residues. Germline V lookup: CDR1 SGHVS, CDR2 FQNEAQ. CDR3 bases: TGTGCCAGCAGCTTAAGGGCAGGGGGATCCTATAATTCACCCCTCCACTTT. Amino acids: CASSLRAGGSYNSPLHF.

The V gene is TRBV5-4, the J gene TRBJ1-1, with a weak D call TRBD1 (5 bases). The CDR3 contains 13 residues. Looked up from germline, CDR1 is SGHNT and CDR2 is YYREEE (reference sequence). The V end was cut by 1 base, the J end by 6 bases, with 10 bases between. The CDR3 spells CASSLPGSAEAFF. The CDR3 DNA follows: TGTGCCAGCAGCTTGCCAGGGTCCGCTGAAGCTTTCTTT.

The gene calls are TRBV27 and TRBJ2-3; 11 bases align to TRBD2. This CDR3 region has 16 residues. In germline, CDR1 is MNHEY, CDR2 SMNVEV (reference sequence). Trimming cost V 8 bases and J 4 bases; bases outside gene matches: 11. CDR3 protein: CASAGGSGRAADTQYF. Written as DNA, the CDR3 is TGTGCCAGCGCAGGTGGTAGCGGGAGGGCGGCAGATACGCAGTATTTT.

The chain couples TRBV6-6 to TRBJ2-5; TRBD2 matches 12 bases. The CDR3 loop spans 15 amino acids. V gave up 5 bases and J gave up 3 bases; unmatched junction bases: 4. CDR1 and CDR2 from the germline V gene are MNHNY and SVGAGI (reference sequence). The CDR3 bases are TGTGCCAGCAGTGGCCGGACTAGCGGGAAAGAGACCCAGTACTTC. Residues: CASSGRTSGKETQYF.

The chain couples TRBV10-3 to TRBJ2-3, with a weak D call TRBD2 (5 bases). The CDR3 runs 15 residues. Germline V CDR1 and CDR2: ENHRY, SYGVKD. V lost 10 bases and J 1 base, leaving 18 bases between the germline ends. The CDR3 sequence is CATQPAAGRTDTQYF. CDR3 nucleotides: TGTGCCACACAGCCTGCGGCGGGTCGCACAGATACGCAGTATTTT.

This clone occurred once. This rearrangement joins TRBV28 to TRBJ2-1; no definite D call. The V and J ends lost 2 bases and 4 bases respectively, with 6 bases between them. Germline assignment: CDR1 MDHEN and CDR2 SYDVKM. The CDR3 runs 13 residues. DNA for the CDR3: TGTGCCAGCAGTTTAGGTAGATACAATGAGCAGTTCTTC. Its protein product is CASSLGRYNEQFF.

The chain uses TRBV5-1 and TRBJ1-5; D not resolved. Looked up from germline, CDR1 is SGHRS and CDR2 is YFSETQ. The V gene lost 2 bases and the J gene lost 3 bases, with 6 bases spanning the gap. CDR3 size: 13 residues. CDR3 sequence: CASSLTVNQPQHF. The CDR3 DNA sequence: TGCGCCAGCAGCTTAACAGTCAATCAGCCCCAGCATTTT.

The V gene is TRBV2, the J gene TRBJ1-4, with 9 bases lining up with TRBD1. V was pared by 8 bases and J by 7 bases, with 2 bases of the junction left unmatched. The germline gives CDR1 SNHLY, CDR2 FYNNEI. The CDR3 is made up of 12 amino acids. CDR3 bases: TGTGCCAGCCACAGGGGGCTTGAAAAACTGTTTTTT. Protein product: CASHRGLEKLFF.

The chain recombines TRBV7-8 with TRBJ1-5, with D possibly matching TRBD1 (6 bases). Germline values: CDR1 SGHVS, CDR2 FQNEAQ. The CDR3 runs 17 residues. V was cut by 5 bases and J by 2 bases, with 19 bases left in between. The CDR3: CASSIRQVRSGNQPQHF. For the CDR3, the DNA is TGTGCCAGCAGCATCAGACAGGTCCGCTCGGGCAATCAGCCCCAGCATTTT.

This rearrangement joins TRBV2 to TRBJ2-7; 9 bases are a match to TRBD1. The length of the CDR3 is 14 residues. The V and J ends lost 7 bases and 2 bases, in that order; junction bases with no gene match: 6. Germline-derived CDR1 and CDR2 are SNHLY and FYNNEI. Here the CDR3 reads CASNPGTGTYEQYF. The CDR3 region has the DNA TGTGCCAGCAACCCCGGGACAGGGACCTACGAGCAGTACTTC.

This rearrangement joins TRBV2 to TRBJ2-7; the match to TRBD1 covers 8 bases. CDR1 SNHLY and CDR2 FYNNEI come from the germline V gene. This CDR3 region has 14 residues. With V trimmed by 6 bases and J by 4 bases, 8 bases remained unmatched. This CDR3 is CASRTGTGRYEQYF. CDR3 DNA sequence: TGTGCCAGCAGAACCGGGACAGGAAGGTACGAGCAGTACTTC. The variable domain in full, completed from reference TRBV2 and TRBJ2-7, reads EPEVTQTPSHQVTQMGQEVILRCVPISNHLYFYWYRQILGQKVEFLVSFYNNEISEKSEIFDDQFSVERPDGSNFTLKIRSTKLEDSAMYFCASRTGTGRYEQYFGPGTRLTVT.

The J gene is TRBJ1-1, the V gene TRBV13, with TRBD1 matching 9 bases. There are 15 residues in the CDR3. In germline, CDR1 is PRHDT, CDR2 FYEKMQ (reference sequence). Trimming took 5 bases from V and 1 from J; bases not matched to a gene: 5. CDR3 residues: CASSPRTGANTEAFF. The CDR3 coding sequence is TGTGCCAGCAGCCCTCGGACAGGGGCGAACACTGAAGCTTTCTTT.

The chain combines TRBV6-6 with TRBJ2-1, with 10 bases fitting TRBD2. The junction had 11 bases not matched to a gene; V was cut back by 4 bases and J by 8 bases. CDR1 and CDR2 from the germline V gene are MNHNY and SVGAGI (reference sequence). This CDR3 has 16 amino acids. The CDR3 region is CASSSGASGRVYEQFF. CDR3 bases: TGTGCCAGCAGTTCGGGGGCTAGCGGGAGAGTCTATGAGCAGTTCTTC.

This rearrangement joins TRBV6-5 to TRBJ2-7; the D is unclear. The V end was cut by 0 bases, the J end by 2 bases, with 11 bases between. This CDR3 spans 15 amino acids. Germline-derived CDR1 and CDR2 are MNHEY and SVGAGI. CDR3 sequence: CASSYSRDKTYEQYF. CDR3 DNA sequence: TGTGCCAGCAGTTACTCCCGTGACAAGACCTACGAGCAGTACTTC.

The chain combines TRBV6-1 with TRBJ1-1; no clear D gene. CDR3 length: 13 amino acids. V dropped 6 bases and J dropped 0 bases, with 8 bases sitting between them. From germline, CDR1 is MNHNS and CDR2 SASEGT. The CDR3, as DNA: TGTGCCAGCAGGCGTCAGGTGAACACTGAAGCTTTCTTT. Translated, it gives CASRRQVNTEAFF.

This clone was counted a single time. This rearrangement joins TRBV5-4 to TRBJ2-5, with 8 nucleotides matching TRBD1. This CDR3 is built from 14 residues. CDR1 SGHNT and CDR2 YYREEE come from the germline V gene (reference sequence). The J segment lost 4 bases and the V segment lost 4 bases, leaving 6 bases of the junction unmatched. The CDR3 coding sequence is TGTGCCAGCAGCCAGAGGACAGGGACAGAGACCCAGTACTTC. As protein: CASSQRTGTETQYF. Supplemented by reference TRBV5-4 and TRBJ2-5, the full variable domain reads ETGVTQSPTHLIKTRGQQVTLRCSSQSGHNTVSWYQQALGQGPQFIFQYYREEENGRGNFPPRFSGLQFPNYSSELNVNALELDDSALYLCASSQRTGTETQYFGPGTRLLVL.

The rearrangement joins TRBV2 to TRBJ2-5; TRBD1 aligns across 7 bases. CDR1 SNHLY and CDR2 FYNNEI come from the germline V gene. Trimming removed 5 bases from V and 5 bases from J; junction bases left unmatched: 8. The CDR3 is 14 residues long. The CDR3 is CASSQQGSGETQYF. The DNA for the CDR3 is TGTGCCAGCAGTCAACAGGGGAGTGGGGAGACCCAGTACTTC.